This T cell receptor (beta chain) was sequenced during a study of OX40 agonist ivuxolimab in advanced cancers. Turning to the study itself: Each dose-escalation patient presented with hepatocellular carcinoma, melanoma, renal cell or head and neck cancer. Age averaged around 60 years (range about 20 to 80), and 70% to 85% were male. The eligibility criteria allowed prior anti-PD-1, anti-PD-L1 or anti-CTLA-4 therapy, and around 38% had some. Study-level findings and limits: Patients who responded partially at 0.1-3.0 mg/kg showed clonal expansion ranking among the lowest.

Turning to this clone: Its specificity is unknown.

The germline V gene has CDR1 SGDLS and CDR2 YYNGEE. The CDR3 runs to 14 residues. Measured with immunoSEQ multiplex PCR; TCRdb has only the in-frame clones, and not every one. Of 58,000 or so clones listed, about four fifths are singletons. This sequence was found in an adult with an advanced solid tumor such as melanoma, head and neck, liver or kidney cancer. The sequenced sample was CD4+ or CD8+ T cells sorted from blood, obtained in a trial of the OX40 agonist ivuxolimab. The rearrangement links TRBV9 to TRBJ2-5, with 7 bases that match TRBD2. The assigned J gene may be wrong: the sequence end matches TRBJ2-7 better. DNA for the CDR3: TGTGCCAGCAGCCCCCGGGGGGTTGGCTACGAGCAGTACTTC. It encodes CASSPRGVGYEQYF.